The next 27 T cell receptor beta chains were all read from a single sample in a study of shared clonotypes between healthy human individuals. Measured with immunoSEQ multiplex PCR; TCRdb has only the in-frame clones, and not every one. There are a few million clones in the sample; over 90% occur only once, and around 0.4% lies in the top ten. Sequencing used naive CD4+ T cells from PBMCs. Subset: CD45RA+ positively selected. Source of these receptors: a man aged 18 to 30 in good health. Some clones in this sample may be carry-over from other donors' samples.

The rearrangement joins TRBV4-2 to TRBJ2-2, with D maybe TRBD2 (6 bases). V was cut by 3 bases and J by 4 bases, with 15 bases left in between. The CDR3 sequence is 16 residues long. Germline values: CDR1 LGHNA, CDR2 YNFKEQ. CDR3 nucleotide sequence: TGTGCCAGCAGCCAGGGAAGAGTGGGACTCACCGGGGAGCTGTTTTTT. Protein product: CASSQGRVGLTGELFF.

Here the CDR3 DNA reads TGCGCCAGCAGCTTAACAGGGGGGCCAACCTACAATGAGCAGTTCTTC. This codes for CASSLTGGPTYNEQFF. This sequence joins TRBV5-1 and TRBJ2-1, with 8 nucleotides matching TRBD1. In germline, CDR1 is SGHRS, CDR2 YFSETQ. V dropped 2 bases and J dropped 2; count of bases not matched to a gene: 6. The CDR3 runs 16 residues.

J is TRBJ2-7 and V is TRBV6-1; no reliable D call. V lost 2 bases to trimming and J lost 4 bases, with 9 bases between them. This CDR3 is built from 13 residues. Germline assignment: CDR1 MNHNS and CDR2 SASEGT. As DNA, the CDR3 is TGTGCCAGCAGTGAATGGTACGGGTACGAGCAGTACTTC. Protein: CASSEWYGYEQYF.

This chain links TRBV6-1 with TRBJ1-1; 7 nucleotides match TRBD1. The CDR3 is 15 residues long. The V gene end was trimmed by 3 bases and the J gene end by 4 bases; junction bases not matched to a gene: 8. Germline V gene lookup returns CDR1 MNHNS and CDR2 SASEGT. In DNA, the CDR3 is TGTGCCAGCAGTGAGCCCGGGACAGATTTCACTGAAGCTTTCTTT. Protein sequence: CASSEPGTDFTEAFF.

Of note for this clone: A read error may produce the germline difference seen at one junction end. This sequence joins TRBV2 and TRBJ2-7; D unresolved. The CDR3 is made up of 14 amino acids. Germline V gene sequence: CDR1 SNHLY, CDR2 FYNNEI. The CDR3 region has the DNA TGTGCCAGCAGTCCAACGGTGGCGGTGCCTACGTGGCTTTTC. Translating it yields CASSPTVAVPTWLF.

This chain links TRBV16 with TRBJ2-5; D may correspond to TRBD1 or TRBD2 (5 bases each). CDR1 and CDR2 from the germline V gene are KGHSY and FQNENV. The V gene lost 3 bases and the J gene lost 1 base, with 21 bases spanning the gap. This CDR3 has 18 residues. The CDR3 nucleotides read TGTGCCAGCAGCCACTCCGGGACGGGGACGGGGTCCCAAGAGACCCAGTACTTC. Its translation is CASSHSGTGTGSQETQYF.

The chain employs TRBV27 and TRBJ1-1; D is possibly TRBD1 (6 bases). Trimming removed 4 bases from V and 7 bases from J, with 13 bases in between. Germline CDR1 and CDR2: MNHEY and SMNVEV (reference sequence). This CDR3 region has 13 residues. The CDR3 bases are TGTGCCAGCAGTTCCGATGGGGGCAGTGAAGCTTTCTTT. Residues: CASSSDGGSEAFF.

A note on this clone: Other DNA sequences of this sample code for an identical CDR3. This sequence joins TRBV29-1 and TRBJ1-1; D ambiguous. CDR1 is SQVTM, CDR2 ANQGSEA, per germline. The CDR3 covers 13 residues. V lost 4 bases and J 0 bases, leaving 9 bases between the germline ends. CDR3 in DNA: TGCAGCGTTGTAAGGCAACTGAACACTGAAGCTTTCTTT. The encoded protein is CSVVRQLNTEAFF.

The chain employs TRBV5-8 and TRBJ2-1; TRBD2 agrees at 9 bases. The CDR3 sequence is 15 residues long. The ends lost 0 bases at V and 7 bases at J; junction bases unmatched: 5. Germline CDR1 reads SGHTS; CDR2 reads YDEGEE. CDR3 bases: TGTGCCAGCAGCTTGGTAGCGGGAGTAAGAAATGAGCAGTTCTTC. Translated: CASSLVAGVRNEQFF. The whole variable domain, filled in from reference TRBV5-8 and TRBJ2-1, reads EAGVTQSPTHLIKTRGQQATLRCSPISGHTSVYWYQQALGLGLQFLLWYDEGEERNRGNFPPRFSGRQFPNYSSELNVNALELEDSALYLCASSLVAGVRNEQFFGPGTRLTVL.

This clone has more than one count but fewer than ten. The chain links TRBV29-1 to TRBJ1-1; possible D gene TRBD1, 5 bases. This CDR3 spans 13 amino acids. Germline V lookup: CDR1 SQVTM, CDR2 ANQGSEA. V shed 5 bases and J shed 1 base, with 11 bases lying between them. CDR3 nucleotides: TGCAGCGTTTGGGACCCGAAGAACACTGAAGCTTTCTTT. Protein sequence: CSVWDPKNTEAFF.

This clone was observed a single time. The chain carries TRBV4-3 and TRBJ1-2, with 7 bases aligning to TRBD1. Trimming removed 3 bases from V and 6 bases from J; junction bases left unmatched: 4. Germline loops: CDR1 LGHNA, CDR2 YSLEER. The length of the CDR3 is 13 residues. The CDR3 is CASSHRQGDGYTF. The CDR3 DNA sequence: TGCGCCAGCAGCCATCGACAGGGAGATGGCTACACCTTC.

The chain uses TRBV11-2 and TRBJ2-7; TRBD1 matches 8 bases. V was pared by 6 bases and J by 6 bases, with 7 bases of the junction left unmatched. The CDR3 runs 13 residues. Per the germline V gene, CDR1 is SGHAT and CDR2 is FQNNGV. The CDR3 loop reads CASSLRQGSEQYF. DNA for the CDR3: TGTGCCAGCAGTCTAAGACAGGGGTCCGAGCAGTACTTC. The full variable domain, in which reference TRBV11-2 and TRBJ2-7 provide the parts outside the CDR3, is EAGVAQSPRYKIIEKRQSVAFWCNPISGHATLYWYQQILGQGPKLLIQFQNNGVVDDSQLPKDRFSAERLKGVDSTLKIQPAKLEDSAVYLCASSLRQGSEQYFGPGTRLTVT.

This clone showed up just once. The chain is built from TRBV6-5 and TRBJ2-6, with unresolved D. CDR1 and CDR2 from the germline V gene are MNHEY and SVGAGI. V was trimmed by 6 bases and J by 4 bases, leaving 13 bases between them. The CDR3 totals 15 residues. For the CDR3, the DNA is TGTGCCAGCAGAACACTCAGGACGGGGGCCAACGTCCTGACTTTC. It yields the protein CASRTLRTGANVLTF.

This chain connects TRBV9 to TRBJ2-5; no definite D call. V lost 1 base and J 5 bases, leaving 9 bases between the germline ends. CDR3 length: 13 residues. CDR1 SGDLS and CDR2 YYNGEE come from the germline V gene. The CDR3: CASSVRSRETQYF. The DNA of the CDR3 is TGTGCCAGCAGCGTAAGGAGTCGGGAGACCCAGTACTTC. Combining the CDR3 with reference TRBV9 and TRBJ2-5 gives the whole variable domain DSGVTQTPKHLITATGQRVTLRCSPRSGDLSVYWYQQSLDQGLQFLIQYYNGEERAKGNILERFSAQQFPDLHSELNLSSLELGDSALYFCASSVRSRETQYFGPGTRLLVL.

The chain carries TRBV5-4 and TRBJ2-1, with 7 bases matching TRBD1. This CDR3 contains 19 residues. Losses at the gene ends were 5 bases for V and 0 bases for J; bases not matched to a gene: 17. The germline CDR1 and CDR2 sequences are SGHNT and YYREEE (reference sequence). The DNA for the CDR3 is TGTGCCAGCAGACCCGGAGGCAGGGGGACCCTAAGCTCCTACAATGAGCAGTTCTTC. Its translation is CASRPGGRGTLSSYNEQFF.

The chain has TRBV14 and TRBJ2-2, with D perhaps TRBD2 (5 bases). This CDR3 is 15 amino acids long. CDR1 is SGHDN and CDR2 is FVKESK in the germline V gene. V gave up 4 bases and J gave up 5 bases, with 14 bases separating them. This CDR3 is CASSLPDTGTGELFF. The CDR3 DNA is TGTGCCAGCAGCCTCCCTGATACGGGAACCGGGGAGCTGTTTTTT.

The chain is built from TRBV4-3 and TRBJ1-5; D is ambiguous. The CDR3 loop spans 14 amino acids. V gave up 1 base and J gave up 1 base, with 5 bases separating them. Germline V gene lookup returns CDR1 LGHNA and CDR2 YSLEER. This CDR3 reads CASSQGDSNQPQHF. As DNA, the CDR3 is TGCGCCAGCAGCCAAGGCGACAGCAATCAGCCCCAGCATTTT.

The V call is TRBV5-4, the J call TRBJ2-5; D uncertain. The ends were cut back, 2 bases at V and 5 bases at J, with 10 bases in the middle. CDR3 size: 13 residues. Per the germline V gene, CDR1 is SGHNT and CDR2 is YYREEE (reference sequence). In DNA, the CDR3 is TGTGCCAGCAGCTTTGCATCCGGGGAGACCCAGTACTTC. Its translation is CASSFASGETQYF.

The gene calls are TRBV15 and TRBJ2-5; tentative D call: TRBD1 (5 bases). The CDR3 spans 15 residues. Trimming took off 2 bases at V and 0 bases at J, with 10 bases between the two ends. Germline values: CDR1 LNHNV, CDR2 YYDKDF (reference sequence). In nucleotides, the CDR3 is TGTGCCACCAGCAGACCCGAAGGGGACCAAGAGACCCAGTACTTC. Translated: CATSRPEGDQETQYF.

The chain couples TRBV28 to TRBJ2-2; 7 nucleotides match TRBD2. Germline CDR1 reads MDHEN; CDR2 reads SYDVKM. The ends lost 3 bases at V and 6 bases at J; junction bases unmatched: 16. This CDR3 has 18 residues. The CDR3, as DNA: TGTGCCAGCAGTTTTCATGGAGCGGGATGGAGGTCTGCCGGGGAGCTGTTTTTT. Its translation is CASSFHGAGWRSAGELFF.

This clone is a singleton in its sample. J is TRBJ1-5 and V is TRBV30; D gene uncertain. CDR3 length equals 13 residues. Germline V lookup: CDR1 GTSNPN, CDR2 SVGIG (reference sequence). V shed 2 bases and J shed 2 bases, with 7 bases lying between them. CDR3 loop: CAWSRVGNQPQHF. CDR3 DNA: TGTGCCTGGAGTAGGGTGGGCAATCAGCCCCAGCATTTT.

This clone was picked up a small number of times. The chain uses TRBV6-6 and TRBJ1-1, with D possibly matching TRBD1 (6 bases). The V gene lost 5 bases and the J gene lost 1 base, with 11 bases spanning the gap. This CDR3 region has 14 residues. Looked up from germline, CDR1 is MNHNY and CDR2 is SVGAGI (reference sequence). CDR3 DNA sequence: TGTGCCAGCAGTGCCCCGGGGGCGAACACTGAAGCTTTCTTT. Translating it yields CASSAPGANTEAFF.

CDR3 amino acids: CASSPQNDGTDTQYF. DNA of the CDR3: TGTGCCAGCTCACCACAGAATGATGGGACAGATACGCAGTATTTT. The chain couples TRBV18 to TRBJ2-3; D remains unclear. Germline CDR1 KGHSH, CDR2 LQKENI. This CDR3 contains 15 residues. Deletions cut 1 base from V and 3 bases from J, with 11 bases between.

CDR3 sequence (DNA): TGTGCCAGCAGCGCTGGAGGGGACCAAGAGACCCAGTACTTC. It codes for CASSAGGDQETQYF. The V call is TRBV7-2, the J call TRBJ2-5, with D possibly being TRBD2 (6 bases). CDR3 length: 14 residues. Deletions cut 5 bases from V and 0 bases from J, with 10 bases between. CDR1 is SGHTA, CDR2 FQGNSA, per germline. The full variable domain, with the rest looked up from reference TRBV7-2 and TRBJ2-5, is GAGVSQSPSNKVTEKGKDVELRCDPISGHTALYWYRQSLGQGLEFLIYFQGNSAPDKSGLPSDRFSAERTGGSVSTLTIQRTQQEDSAVYLCASSAGGDQETQYFGPGTRLLVL.

The rearrangement uses TRBV6-6 and TRBJ1-1; TRBD1 might be the D (6 bases). CDR1 and CDR2 from the germline V gene are MNHNY and SVGAGI (reference sequence). Trimming took 7 bases from V and 6 from J, leaving 18 bases between them. The CDR3 runs 14 residues. The CDR3 DNA sequence: TGTGCCAGCAAGGGGGACCCGGGGGCTCCTGAAGCTTTCTTT. This gives the protein CASKGDPGAPEAFF.

This chain links TRBV18 with TRBJ2-3; TRBD1 matches at 10 bases. The CDR3 covers 16 residues. V was pared by 0 bases and J by 10 bases, with 10 bases of the junction left unmatched. Germline loops: CDR1 KGHSH, CDR2 LQKENI. The CDR3 protein is CASSPPGQGIMRAQYF. DNA of the CDR3: TGTGCCAGCTCACCACCGGGACAGGGGATTATGAGGGCGCAGTATTTT.

The chain carries TRBV7-9 and TRBJ1-4; D gene uncertain. Trimming stripped 1 base from V and 7 bases from J, with 16 bases between. This CDR3 region has 16 residues. Per the germline V gene, CDR1 is SEHNR and CDR2 is FQNEAQ (reference sequence). Here the CDR3 reads CASSLGVGSQAEKLFF. The CDR3 DNA sequence: TGTGCCAGCAGCTTAGGTGTGGGTTCCCAAGCTGAAAAACTGTTTTTT.